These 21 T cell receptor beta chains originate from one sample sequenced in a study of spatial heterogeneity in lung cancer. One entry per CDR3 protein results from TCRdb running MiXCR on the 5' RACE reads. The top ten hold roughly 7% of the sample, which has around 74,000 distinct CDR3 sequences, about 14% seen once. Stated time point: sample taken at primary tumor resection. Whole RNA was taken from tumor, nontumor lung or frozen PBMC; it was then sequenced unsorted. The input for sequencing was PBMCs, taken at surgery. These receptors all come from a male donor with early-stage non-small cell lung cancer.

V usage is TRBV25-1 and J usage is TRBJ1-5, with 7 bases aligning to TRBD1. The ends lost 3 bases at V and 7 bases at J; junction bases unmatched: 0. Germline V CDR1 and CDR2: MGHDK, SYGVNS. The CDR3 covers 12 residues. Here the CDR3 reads CASSDRGQPQHF. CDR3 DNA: TGTGCCAGCAGTGACAGGGGGCAGCCCCAGCATTTT. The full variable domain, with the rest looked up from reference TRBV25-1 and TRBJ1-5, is EADIYQTPRYLVIGTGKKITLECSQTMGHDKMYWYQQDPGMELHLIHYSYGVNSTEKGDLSSESTVSRIRTEHFPLTLESARPSHTSQYLCASSDRGQPQHFGDGTRLSIL.

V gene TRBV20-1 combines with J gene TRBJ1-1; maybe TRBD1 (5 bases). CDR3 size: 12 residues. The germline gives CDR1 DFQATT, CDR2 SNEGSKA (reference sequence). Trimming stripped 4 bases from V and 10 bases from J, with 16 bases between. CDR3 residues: CSATPGGTAAFF. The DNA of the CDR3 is TGCAGTGCTACCCCTGGGGGGACCGCAGCTTTCTTT.

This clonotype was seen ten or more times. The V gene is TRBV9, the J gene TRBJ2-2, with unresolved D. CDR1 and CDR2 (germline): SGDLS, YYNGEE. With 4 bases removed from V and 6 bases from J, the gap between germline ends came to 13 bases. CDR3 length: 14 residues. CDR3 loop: CASSLHPGSGELFF. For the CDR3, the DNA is TGTGCCAGCAGCCTCCATCCGGGCTCCGGGGAGCTGTTTTTT.

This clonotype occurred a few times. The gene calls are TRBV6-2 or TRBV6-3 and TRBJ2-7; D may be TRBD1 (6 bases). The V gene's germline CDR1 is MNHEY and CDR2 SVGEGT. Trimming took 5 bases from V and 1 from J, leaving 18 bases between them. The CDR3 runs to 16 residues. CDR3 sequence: CASSPTRVQGSYEQYF. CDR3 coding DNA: TGTGCCAGCAGTCCGACGCGCGTACAGGGTTCCTACGAGCAGTACTTC.

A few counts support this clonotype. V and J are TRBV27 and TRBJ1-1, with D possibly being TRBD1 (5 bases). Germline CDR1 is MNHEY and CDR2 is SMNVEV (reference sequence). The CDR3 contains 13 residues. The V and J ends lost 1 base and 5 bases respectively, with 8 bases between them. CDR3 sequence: CASSLFRGTEAFF. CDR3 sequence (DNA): TGTGCCAGCAGTTTATTCCGGGGGACTGAAGCTTTCTTT.

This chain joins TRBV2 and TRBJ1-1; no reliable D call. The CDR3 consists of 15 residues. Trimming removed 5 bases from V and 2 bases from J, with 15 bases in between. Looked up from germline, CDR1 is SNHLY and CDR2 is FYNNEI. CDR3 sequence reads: CASSSFRTGNTEAFF. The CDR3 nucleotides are TGTGCCAGCAGTTCCTTTAGGACGGGTAACACTGAAGCTTTCTTT.

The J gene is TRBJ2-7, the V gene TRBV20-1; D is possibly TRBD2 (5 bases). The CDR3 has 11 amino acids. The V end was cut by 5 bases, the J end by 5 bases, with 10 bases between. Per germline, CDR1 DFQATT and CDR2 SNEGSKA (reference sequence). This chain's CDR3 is CSALERDEQYF. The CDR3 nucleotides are TGCAGTGCTCTAGAGAGGGACGAGCAGTACTTC.

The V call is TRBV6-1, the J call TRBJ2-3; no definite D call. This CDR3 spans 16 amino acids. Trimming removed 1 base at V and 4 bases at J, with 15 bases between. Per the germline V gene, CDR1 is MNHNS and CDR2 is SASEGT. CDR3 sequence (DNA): TGTGCCAGCAGTGAAGACATCGCGGCGACCGCAGATACGCAGTATTTT. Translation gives CASSEDIAATADTQYF.

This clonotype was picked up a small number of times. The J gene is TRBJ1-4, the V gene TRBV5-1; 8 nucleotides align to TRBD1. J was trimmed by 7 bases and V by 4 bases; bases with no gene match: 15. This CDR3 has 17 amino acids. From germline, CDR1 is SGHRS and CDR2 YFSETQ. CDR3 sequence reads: CASSPTTGVEGGEKLFF. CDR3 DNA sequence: TGCGCCAGCAGCCCGACGACAGGGGTTGAAGGAGGTGAAAAACTGTTTTTT.

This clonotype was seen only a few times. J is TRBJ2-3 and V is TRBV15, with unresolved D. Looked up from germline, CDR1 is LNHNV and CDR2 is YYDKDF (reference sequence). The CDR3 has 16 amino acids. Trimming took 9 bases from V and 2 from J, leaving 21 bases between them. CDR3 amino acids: CATSPAALGFTDTQYF. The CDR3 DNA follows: TGTGCCACTTCCCCCGCGGCGCTAGGGTTCACAGATACGCAGTATTTT. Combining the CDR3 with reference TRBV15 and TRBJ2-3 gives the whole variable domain DAMVIQNPRYQVTQFGKPVTLSCSQTLNHNVMYWYQQKSSQAPKLLFHYYDKDFNNEADTPDNFQSRRPNTSFCFLDIRSPGLGDTAMYLCATSPAALGFTDTQYFGPGTRLTVL.

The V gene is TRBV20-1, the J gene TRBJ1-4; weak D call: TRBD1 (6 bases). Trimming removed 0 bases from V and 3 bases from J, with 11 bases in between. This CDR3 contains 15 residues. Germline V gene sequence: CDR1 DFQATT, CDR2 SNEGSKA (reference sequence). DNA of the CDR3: TGCAGTGCTAGAGATCCGAGGGGGGCTAATGAAAAACTGTTTTTT. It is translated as CSARDPRGANEKLFF.

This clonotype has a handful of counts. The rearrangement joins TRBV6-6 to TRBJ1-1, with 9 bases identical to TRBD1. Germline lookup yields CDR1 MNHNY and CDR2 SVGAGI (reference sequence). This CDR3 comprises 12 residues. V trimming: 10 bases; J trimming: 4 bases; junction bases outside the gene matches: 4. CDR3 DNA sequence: TGTGCCACCACAGGGGGCGGCACTGAAGCTTTCTTT. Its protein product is CATTGGGTEAFF.

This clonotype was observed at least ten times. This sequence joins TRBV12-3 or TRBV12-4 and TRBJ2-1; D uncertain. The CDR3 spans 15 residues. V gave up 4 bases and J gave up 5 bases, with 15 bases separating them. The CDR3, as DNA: TGTGCCAGCAGTTCGAATCTTTGGAAGGACAATGAGCAGTTCTTC. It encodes CASSSNLWKDNEQFF.

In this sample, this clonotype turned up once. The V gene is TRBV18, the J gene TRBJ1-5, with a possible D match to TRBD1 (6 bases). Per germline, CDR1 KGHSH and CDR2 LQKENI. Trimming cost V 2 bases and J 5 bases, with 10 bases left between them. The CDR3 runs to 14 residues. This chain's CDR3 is CASSPGGSDQPQHF. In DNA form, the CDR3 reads TGTGCCAGCTCACCAGGGGGCTCTGATCAGCCCCAGCATTTT.

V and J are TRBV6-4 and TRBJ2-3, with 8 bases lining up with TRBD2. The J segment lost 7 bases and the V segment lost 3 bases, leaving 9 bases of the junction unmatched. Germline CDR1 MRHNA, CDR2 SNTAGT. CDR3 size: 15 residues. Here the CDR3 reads CASSEASGSIYTQYF. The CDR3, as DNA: TGTGCCAGCAGTGAAGCCAGCGGGAGTATTTATACGCAGTATTTT.

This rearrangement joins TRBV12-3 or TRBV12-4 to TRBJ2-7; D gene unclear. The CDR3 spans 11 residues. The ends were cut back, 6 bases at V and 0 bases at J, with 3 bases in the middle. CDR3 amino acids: CASRSSYEQYF. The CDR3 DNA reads TGTGCCAGCAGGAGCTCCTACGAGCAGTACTTC.

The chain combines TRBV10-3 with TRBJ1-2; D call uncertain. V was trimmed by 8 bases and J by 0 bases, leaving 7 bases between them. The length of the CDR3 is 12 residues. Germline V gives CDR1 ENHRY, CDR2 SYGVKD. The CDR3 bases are TGTGCCATCCACAGCACTAACTATGGCTACACCTTC. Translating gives CAIHSTNYGYTF.

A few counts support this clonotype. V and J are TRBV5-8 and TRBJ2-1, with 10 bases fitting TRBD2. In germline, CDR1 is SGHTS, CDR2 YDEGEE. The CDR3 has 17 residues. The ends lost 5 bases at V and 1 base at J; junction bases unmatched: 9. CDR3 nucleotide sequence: TGTGCCAGCAGTTTTTCTAGCGGGAGCTTTTCCTACAATGAGCAGTTCTTC. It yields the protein CASSFSSGSFSYNEQFF.

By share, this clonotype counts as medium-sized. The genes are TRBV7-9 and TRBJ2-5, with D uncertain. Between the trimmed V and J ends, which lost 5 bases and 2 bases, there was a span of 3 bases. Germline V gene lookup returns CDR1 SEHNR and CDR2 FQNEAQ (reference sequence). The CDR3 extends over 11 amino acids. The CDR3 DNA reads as TGTGCCAGCAGCCCTCAAGAGACCCAGTACTTC. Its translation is CASSPQETQYF.

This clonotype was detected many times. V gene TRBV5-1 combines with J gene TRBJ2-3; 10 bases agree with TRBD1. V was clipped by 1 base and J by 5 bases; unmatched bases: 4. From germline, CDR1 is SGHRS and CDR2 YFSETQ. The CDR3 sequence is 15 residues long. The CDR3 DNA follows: TGCGCCAGCAGCTTGAGACAGGGGGCAGGAGATACGCAGTATTTT. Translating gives CASSLRQGAGDTQYF.

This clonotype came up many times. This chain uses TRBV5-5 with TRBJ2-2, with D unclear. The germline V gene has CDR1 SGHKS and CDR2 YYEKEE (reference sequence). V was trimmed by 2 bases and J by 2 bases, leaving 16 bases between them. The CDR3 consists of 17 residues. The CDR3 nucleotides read TGTGCCAGCAGCTTTCATGTAAAGGCCTATAACACCGGGGAGCTGTTTTTT. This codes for CASSFHVKAYNTGELFF.